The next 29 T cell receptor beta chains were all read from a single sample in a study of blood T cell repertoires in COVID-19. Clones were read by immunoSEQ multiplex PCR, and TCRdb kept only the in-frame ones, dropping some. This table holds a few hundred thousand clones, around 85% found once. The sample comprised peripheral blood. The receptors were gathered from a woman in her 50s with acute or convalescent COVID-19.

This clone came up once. CDR3: CASSSQQGAGTEAFF. DNA for the CDR3: TGTGCCAGCAGTTCCCAACAGGGGGCGGGCACTGAAGCTTTCTTT. J is TRBJ1-1 and V is TRBV11-3, with TRBD1 matching 9 bases. Germline CDR1 is SGHNT and CDR2 is YENEEA. This CDR3 spans 15 amino acids. J lost 4 bases, V lost 6 bases, and 9 bases had no gene match.

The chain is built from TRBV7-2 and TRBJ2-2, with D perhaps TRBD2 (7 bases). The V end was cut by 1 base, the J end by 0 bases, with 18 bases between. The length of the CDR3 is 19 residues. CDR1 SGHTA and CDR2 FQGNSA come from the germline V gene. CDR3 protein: CASSLERVGGAPNTGELFF. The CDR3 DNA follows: TGTGCCAGCAGCTTAGAAAGAGTGGGGGGGGCACCGAACACCGGGGAGCTGTTTTTT. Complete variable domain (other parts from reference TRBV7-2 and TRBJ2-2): GAGVSQSPSNKVTEKGKDVELRCDPISGHTALYWYRQSLGQGLEFLIYFQGNSAPDKSGLPSDRFSAERTGGSVSTLTIQRTQQEDSAVYLCASSLERVGGAPNTGELFFGEGSRLTVL.

CDR3 nucleotide sequence: TGTGCCATCAGTGACTTAACTACGACTGAAGCTTTCTTT. Amino acids: CAISDLTTTEAFF. The chain uses TRBV10-3 and TRBJ1-1; D remains unclear. The CDR3 length is 13 residues. The V gene lost 3 bases and the J gene lost 5 bases, with 10 bases spanning the gap. Germline assignment: CDR1 ENHRY and CDR2 SYGVKD.

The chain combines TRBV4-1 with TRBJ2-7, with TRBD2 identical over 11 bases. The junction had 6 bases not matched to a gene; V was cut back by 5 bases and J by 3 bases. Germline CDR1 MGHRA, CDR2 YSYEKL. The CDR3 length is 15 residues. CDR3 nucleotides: TGCGCCAGCAGCTTAACTAGCGGGGGTGTCTACGAGCAGTACTTC. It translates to CASSLTSGGVYEQYF.

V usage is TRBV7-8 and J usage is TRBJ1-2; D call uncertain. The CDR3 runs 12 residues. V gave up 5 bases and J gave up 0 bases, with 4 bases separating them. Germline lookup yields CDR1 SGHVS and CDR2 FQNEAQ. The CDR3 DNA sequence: TGTGCCAGCAGCCTATCTAACTATGGCTACACCTTC. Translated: CASSLSNYGYTF.

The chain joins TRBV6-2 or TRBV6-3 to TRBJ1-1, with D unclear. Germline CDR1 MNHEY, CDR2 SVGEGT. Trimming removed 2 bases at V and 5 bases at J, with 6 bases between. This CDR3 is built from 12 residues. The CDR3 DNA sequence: TGTGCCAGCAGTTACCCGAGGACTGAAGCTTTCTTT. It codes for CASSYPRTEAFF.

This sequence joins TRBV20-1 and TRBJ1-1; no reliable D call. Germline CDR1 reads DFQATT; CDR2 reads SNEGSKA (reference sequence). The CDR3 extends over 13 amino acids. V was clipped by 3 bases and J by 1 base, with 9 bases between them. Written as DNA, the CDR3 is TGCAGTGCTAGTGAACATTCGAACACTGAAGCTTTCTTT. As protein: CSASEHSNTEAFF.

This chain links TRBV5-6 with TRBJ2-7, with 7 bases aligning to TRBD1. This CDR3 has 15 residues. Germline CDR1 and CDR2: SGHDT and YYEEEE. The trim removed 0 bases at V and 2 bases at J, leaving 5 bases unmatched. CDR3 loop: CASSLEQGRTYEQYF. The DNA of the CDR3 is TGTGCCAGCAGCTTGGAACAGGGGAGAACCTACGAGCAGTACTTC. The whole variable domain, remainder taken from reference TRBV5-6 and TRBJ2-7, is DAGVTQSPTHLIKTRGQQVTLRCSPKSGHDTVSWYQQALGQGPQFIFQYYEEEERQRGNFPDRFSGHQFPNYSSELNVNALLLGDSALYLCASSLEQGRTYEQYFGPGTRLTVT.

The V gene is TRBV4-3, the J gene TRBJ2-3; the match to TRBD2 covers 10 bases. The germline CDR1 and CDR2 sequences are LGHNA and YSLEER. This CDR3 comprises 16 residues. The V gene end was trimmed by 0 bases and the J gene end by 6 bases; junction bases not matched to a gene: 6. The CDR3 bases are TGCGCCAGCAGCCAAGAGAGAGCGGGGGGGCGGGATACGCAGTATTTT. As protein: CASSQERAGGRDTQYF.

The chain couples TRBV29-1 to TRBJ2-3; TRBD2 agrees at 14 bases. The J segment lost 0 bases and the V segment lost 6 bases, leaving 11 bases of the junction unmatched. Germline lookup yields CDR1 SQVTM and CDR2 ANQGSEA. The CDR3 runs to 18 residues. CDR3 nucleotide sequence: TGCAGCGTCGGACTAGCGGGGGGATTATTTACTAGCACAGATACGCAGTATTTT. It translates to CSVGLAGGLFTSTDTQYF.

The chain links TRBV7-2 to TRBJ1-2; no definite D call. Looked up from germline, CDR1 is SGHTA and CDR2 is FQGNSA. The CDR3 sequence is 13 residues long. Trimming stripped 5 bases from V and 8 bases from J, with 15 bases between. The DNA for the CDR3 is TGTGCCAGCAGCCTCGAGAGGGTTGAAGGCTACACCTTC. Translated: CASSLERVEGYTF.

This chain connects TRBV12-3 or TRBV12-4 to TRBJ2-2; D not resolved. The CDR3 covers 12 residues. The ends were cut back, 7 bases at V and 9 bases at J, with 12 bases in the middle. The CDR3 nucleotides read TGTGCCAGCAATGGAGAGGAGTGGGAGCTGTTTTTT. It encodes CASNGEEWELFF.

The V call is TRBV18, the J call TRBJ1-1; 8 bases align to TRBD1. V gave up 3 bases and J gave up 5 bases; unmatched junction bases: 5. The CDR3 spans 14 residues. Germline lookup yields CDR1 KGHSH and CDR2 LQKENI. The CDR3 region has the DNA TGTGCCAGCTCACCTGGACAGGGTGAAACTGAAGCTTTCTTT. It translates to CASSPGQGETEAFF.

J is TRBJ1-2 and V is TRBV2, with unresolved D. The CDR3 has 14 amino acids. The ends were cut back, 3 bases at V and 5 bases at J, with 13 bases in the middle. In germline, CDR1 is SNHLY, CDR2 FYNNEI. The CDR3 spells CASSDGVLSYGYTF. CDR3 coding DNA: TGTGCCAGCAGTGACGGGGTCTTAAGTTATGGCTACACCTTC.

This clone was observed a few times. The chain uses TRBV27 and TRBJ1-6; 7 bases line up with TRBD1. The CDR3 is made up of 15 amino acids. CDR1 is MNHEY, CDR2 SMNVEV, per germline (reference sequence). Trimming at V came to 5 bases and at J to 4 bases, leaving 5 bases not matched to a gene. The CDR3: CASSPRDSYNSPLHF. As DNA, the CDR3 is TGTGCCAGCAGTCCCCGGGACAGTTATAATTCACCCCTCCACTTT.

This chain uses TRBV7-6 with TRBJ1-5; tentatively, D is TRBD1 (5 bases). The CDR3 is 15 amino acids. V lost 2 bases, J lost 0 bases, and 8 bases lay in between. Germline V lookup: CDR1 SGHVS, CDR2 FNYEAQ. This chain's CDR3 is CASSLMQGSNQPQHF. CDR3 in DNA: TGTGCCAGCAGCTTAATGCAGGGTAGCAATCAGCCCCAGCATTTT.

The DNA for the CDR3 is TGTGCCAGCAGCTTAGTGGCTAGCTCCTACAATGAGCAGTTCTTC. It encodes CASSLVASSYNEQFF. The chain combines TRBV7-9 with TRBJ2-1; D ambiguous. CDR3 length: 15 residues. V gave up 1 base and J gave up 0 bases, with 7 bases separating them. Germline V gives CDR1 SEHNR, CDR2 FQNEAQ (reference sequence).

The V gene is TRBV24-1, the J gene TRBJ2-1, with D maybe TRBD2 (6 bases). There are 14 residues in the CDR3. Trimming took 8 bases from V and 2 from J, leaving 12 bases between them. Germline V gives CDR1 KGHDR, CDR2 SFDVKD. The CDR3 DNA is TGTGCCACCAAAGGGGAGGAGCCCTACAATGAGCAGTTCTTC. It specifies CATKGEEPYNEQFF.

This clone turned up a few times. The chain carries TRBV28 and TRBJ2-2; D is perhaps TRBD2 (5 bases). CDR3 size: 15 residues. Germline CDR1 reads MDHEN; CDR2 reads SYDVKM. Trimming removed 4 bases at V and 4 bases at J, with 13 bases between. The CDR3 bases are TGTGCCAGCAGTTCCCTTAGACTACCCACCGGGGAGCTGTTTTTT. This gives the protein CASSSLRLPTGELFF. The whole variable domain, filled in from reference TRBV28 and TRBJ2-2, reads DVKVTQSSRYLVKRTGEKVFLECVQDMDHENMFWYRQDPGLGLRLIYFSYDVKMKEKGDIPEGYSVSREKKERFSLILESASTNQTSMYLCASSSLRLPTGELFFGEGSRLTVL.

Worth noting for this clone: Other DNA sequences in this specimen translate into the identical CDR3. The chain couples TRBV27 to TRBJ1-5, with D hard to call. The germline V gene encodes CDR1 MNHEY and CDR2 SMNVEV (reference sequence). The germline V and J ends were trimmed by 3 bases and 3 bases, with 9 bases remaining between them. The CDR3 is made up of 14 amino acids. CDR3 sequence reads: CASSFRGSNQPQHF. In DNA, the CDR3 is TGTGCCAGCAGTTTTAGAGGGTCCAATCAGCCCCAGCATTTT.

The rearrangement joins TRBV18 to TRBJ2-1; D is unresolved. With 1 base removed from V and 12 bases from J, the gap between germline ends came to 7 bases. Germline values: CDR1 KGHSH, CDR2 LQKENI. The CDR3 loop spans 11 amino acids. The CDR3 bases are TGTGCCAGCTCACCACTGTTCGGGCAGTTCTTC. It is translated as CASSPLFGQFF. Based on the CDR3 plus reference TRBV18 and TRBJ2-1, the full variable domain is NAGVMQNPRHLVRRRGQEARLRCSPMKGHSHVYWYRQLPEEGLKFMVYLQKENIIDESGMPKERFSAEFPKEGPSILRIQQVVRGDSAAYFCASSPLFGQFFGPGTRLTVL.

In nucleotides, the CDR3 is TGTGCCAGCAGTCAGCAAGAGACCCAGTACTTC. It specifies CASSQQETQYF. The chain links TRBV12-3 or TRBV12-4 to TRBJ2-5; D not resolved. V was trimmed by 5 bases and J by 2 bases, leaving 3 bases between them. CDR3 length: 11 amino acids.

In nucleotides, the CDR3 is TGTGCCAGCAGTGAACCCCGGACAGCCTATGGCTACACCTTC. Its protein product is CASSEPRTAYGYTF. The V call is TRBV6-1, the J call TRBJ1-2; TRBD1 might be the D (6 bases). CDR1 and CDR2 from the germline V gene are MNHNS and SASEGT. The CDR3 length is 14 residues. V was trimmed by 2 bases and J by 4 bases, leaving 11 bases between them.

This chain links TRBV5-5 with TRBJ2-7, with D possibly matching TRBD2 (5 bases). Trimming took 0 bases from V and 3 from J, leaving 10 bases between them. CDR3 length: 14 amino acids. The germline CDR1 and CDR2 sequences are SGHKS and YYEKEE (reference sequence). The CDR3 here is CASSLDQRHYEQYF. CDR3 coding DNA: TGTGCCAGCAGCTTGGATCAGCGGCACTACGAGCAGTACTTC.

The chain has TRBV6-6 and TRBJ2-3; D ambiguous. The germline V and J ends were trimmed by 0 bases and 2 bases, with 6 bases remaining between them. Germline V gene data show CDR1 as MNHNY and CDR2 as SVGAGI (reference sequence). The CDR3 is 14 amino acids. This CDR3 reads CASSYSQVTDTQYF. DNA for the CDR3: TGTGCCAGCAGTTACTCGCAGGTCACAGATACGCAGTATTTT.

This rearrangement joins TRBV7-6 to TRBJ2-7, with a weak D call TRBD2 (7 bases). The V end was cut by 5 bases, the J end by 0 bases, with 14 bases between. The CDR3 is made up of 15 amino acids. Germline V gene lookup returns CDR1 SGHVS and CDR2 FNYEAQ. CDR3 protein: CASSPAGGPSYEQYF. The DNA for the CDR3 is TGTGCCAGCAGCCCAGCCGGGGGGCCCTCCTACGAGCAGTACTTC. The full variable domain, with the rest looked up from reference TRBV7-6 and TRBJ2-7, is GAGVSQSPRYKVTKRGQDVALRCDPISGHVSLYWYRQALGQGPEFLTYFNYEAQQDKSGLPNDRFSAERPEGSISTLTIQRTEQRDSAMYRCASSPAGGPSYEQYFGPGTRLTVT.

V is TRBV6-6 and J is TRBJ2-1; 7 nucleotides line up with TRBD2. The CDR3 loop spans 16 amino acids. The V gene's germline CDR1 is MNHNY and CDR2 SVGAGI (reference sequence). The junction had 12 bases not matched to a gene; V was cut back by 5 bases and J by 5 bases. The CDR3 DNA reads TGTGCCAGCAGTCCCCGTTATAGCGGGTTAGACAATGAGCAGTTCTTC. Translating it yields CASSPRYSGLDNEQFF.

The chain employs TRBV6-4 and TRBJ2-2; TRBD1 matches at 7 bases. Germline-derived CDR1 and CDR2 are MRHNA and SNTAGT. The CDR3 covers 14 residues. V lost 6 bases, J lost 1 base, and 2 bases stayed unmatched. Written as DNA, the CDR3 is TGTGCCAGCAGAGGACAGGTGAACACCGGGGAGCTGTTTTTT. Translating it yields CASRGQVNTGELFF.

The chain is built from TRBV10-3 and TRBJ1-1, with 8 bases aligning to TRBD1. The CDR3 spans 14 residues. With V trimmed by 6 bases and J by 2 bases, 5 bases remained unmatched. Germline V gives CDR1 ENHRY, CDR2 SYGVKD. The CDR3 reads CAISRGQGNTEAFF. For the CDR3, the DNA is TGTGCCATCAGCCGAGGACAGGGCAACACTGAAGCTTTCTTT.